This T cell receptor (beta chain) was recovered during a study of read filtering for tumor transcriptome and immune sequencing. Study context: The cohort had some 17 men and approximately 15 women aged roughly 40 to 80, mean roughly 66 years. Whole-transcriptome libraries were prepared after DNase treatment. R-ISS stage counts were about eight for I, around 17 for II, six or seven for III.

From 300 to 400 ng of RNA, a library with molecular barcoded alpha/delta and beta/gamma adaptors was made. TCRdb itself ran the reads through MiXCR, one entry per CDR3 protein. The sample holds tens of thousands of distinct CDR3 sequences, around 20% seen once. In germline, CDR1 is SGHNT, CDR2 YYREEE (reference sequence). This CDR3 is 16 amino acids long. Study-wide points: The CD138-negative fraction was mixed bone marrow immune cells, not pure T cells.

This clonotype was found once. Its specificity is unknown. Compared with germline, one end of the junction differs, possibly owing to a read error. The V call is TRBV5-4, the J call TRBJ1-1, with D possibly TRBD1 on 6 matching bases. The TCR was taken from a donor older than 35 with multiple myeloma. The specimen sequenced was a population of CD138-negative cells sorted from bone marrow. The CDR3, as DNA: TGTGTCAGCAACAGTGTTGGGGGCCCTAGTCATGGTGAGGCTTTCTTT. It codes for CVSNSVGGPSHGEAFF.